The text below deals with one T cell receptor (beta chain). Its antigen specificity is not known. There are no base qualities to consult, and no much larger clone falls within one base. TCRbeta CDR3 regions were amplified from genomic DNA using the immunoSEQ Assay, a bias-controlled multiplex PCR. For the original study's pipeline: The number of nucleated cells in each sample was estimated by amplification of reference gene primers within the assay. Sequence reads were collapsed and filtered to measure the absolute abundance of every unique TCRbeta CDR3 rearrangement. For each sample, productive Simpson clonality was calculated as the square root of Simpson's diversity index over productive rearrangements. TCRdb stores this immuneACCESS table with in-frame sequences only. Part of the clones is absent; in the studies checked, under half of the shortfall reflects unresolved V genes, and no reason is known for the rest. The V and J calls and clone size come from that table; D and trimming were worked out from the DNA. The sample contains around 310,000 clones, around 89% of them found a single time. Of the sample, around a tenth is held by the ten largest clones.

The data were obtained in a study of blood T cell repertoires in COVID-19 (TCRdb year 2020). About the investigation overall: Collaborator samples came from the United States, Italy and Spain and covered acute and convalescent phases of COVID-19. Nearly every sample came with metadata listing a de-identified subject ID, COVID-19 status, age in years and sex. The dataset comprised deeply sampled blood TCRbeta repertoires from subjects exposed to, actively infected with, or recovered from COVID-19. The samples were drawn from the first 160 participants of the ongoing ImmuneRACE study and from some 1,300 subjects provided by 6 global collaborators. Where available, HLA class I and class II types were obtained from metadata supplied by the sample provider rather than from assay-based typing. The prospective study material was composed of cDNA or gDNA derived from T cells, B-cell-depleted T cells, or PBMCs. The repertoires were made available in a free public database intended to serve as a resource for research on the immune response to SARS-CoV-2.

Participants in the prospective study were aged about 18 to 95 years, lived in 20 to 30 United States geographic areas, and enrolled through a virtual design. To assign participants to cohorts, the prospective study relied on clinical history that participants themselves reported in a screening survey and a study questionnaire. For ImmuneRACE Cohort 3, a participant was defined as recovered based on two consecutive negative NP/OP PCR tests, clearance by a healthcare professional, or resolution of symptoms. Mobile phlebotomists in the prospective study collected whole blood, serum and a nasopharyngeal or oropharyngeal swab from every participant. Additional blood draws and questionnaires over an approximately 2-month period could optionally be provided by prospective study participants. Before DNA extraction, prospective study blood samples were shipped either frozen or at room temperature. The investigation overall reported the following: The amount of clinical and demographic metadata varied by source and participant and was provided uncurated.

V is cut by 2 bases and J by 1 base, and the space between the germline ends is 7 bases. The cysteine opens and the phenylalanine closes a CDR3 of 13 amino acids. The kept DNA is CDR3 alone, 39 bases in frame from the first base. Sequences SGHDT (CDR1) and YYEEEE (CDR2) are obtained from the germline V gene. Sample: PBMCs or T cells enriched from blood (not recorded which). This TCR was recovered from a woman in her 40s who had recovered from COVID-19. The rearranged chain carries TRBV5-6 and TRBJ2-7, with the identity of the D gene unclear. Here the CDR3 is given as CASSFPGSYEQYF. The DNA sequence follows: TGTGCCAGCAGCTTCCCAGGATCCTACGAGCAGTACTTC.